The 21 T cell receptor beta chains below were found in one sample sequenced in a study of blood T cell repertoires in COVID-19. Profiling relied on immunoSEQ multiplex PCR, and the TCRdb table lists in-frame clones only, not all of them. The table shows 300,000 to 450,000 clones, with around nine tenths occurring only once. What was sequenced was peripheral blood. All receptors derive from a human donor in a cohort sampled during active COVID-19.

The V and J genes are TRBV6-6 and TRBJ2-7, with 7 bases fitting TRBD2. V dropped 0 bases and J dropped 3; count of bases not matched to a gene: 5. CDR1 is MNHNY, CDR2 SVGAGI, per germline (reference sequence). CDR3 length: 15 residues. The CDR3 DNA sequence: TGTGCCAGCAGTTACTCGGCAGGGAGGGGCTACGAGCAGTACTTC. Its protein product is CASSYSAGRGYEQYF.

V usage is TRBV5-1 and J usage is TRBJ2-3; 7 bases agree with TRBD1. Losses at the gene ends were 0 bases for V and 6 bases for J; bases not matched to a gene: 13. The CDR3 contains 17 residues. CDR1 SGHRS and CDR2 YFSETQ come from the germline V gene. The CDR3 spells CASSLAILARGIDTQYF. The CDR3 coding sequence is TGCGCCAGCAGCTTGGCCATTCTCGCCAGGGGGATCGATACGCAGTATTTT.

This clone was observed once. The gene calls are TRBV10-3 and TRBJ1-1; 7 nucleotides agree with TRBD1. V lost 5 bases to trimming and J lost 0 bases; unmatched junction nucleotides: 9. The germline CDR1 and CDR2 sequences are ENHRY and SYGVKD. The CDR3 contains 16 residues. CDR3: CAISPRQGFMNTEAFF. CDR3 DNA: TGTGCCATCAGTCCTCGACAGGGATTCATGAACACTGAAGCTTTCTTT.

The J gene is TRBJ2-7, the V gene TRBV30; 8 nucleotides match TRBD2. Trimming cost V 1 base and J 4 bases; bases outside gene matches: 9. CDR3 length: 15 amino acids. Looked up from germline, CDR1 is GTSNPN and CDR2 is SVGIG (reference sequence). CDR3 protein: CAWSDTGTRSYEQYF. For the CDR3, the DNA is TGTGCCTGGAGTGACACCGGGACTAGGTCTTACGAGCAGTACTTC.

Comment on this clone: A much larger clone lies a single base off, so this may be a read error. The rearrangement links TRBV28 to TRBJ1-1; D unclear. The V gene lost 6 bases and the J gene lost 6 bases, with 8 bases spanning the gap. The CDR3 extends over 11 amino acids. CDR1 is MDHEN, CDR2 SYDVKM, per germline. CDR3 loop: CASSQVAEAFF. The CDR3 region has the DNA TGTGCCAGCAGCCAGGTGGCTGAAGCTTTCTTT. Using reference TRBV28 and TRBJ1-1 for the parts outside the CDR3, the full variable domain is DVKVTQSSRYLVKRTGEKVFLECVQDMDHENMFWYRQDPGLGLRLIYFSYDVKMKEKGDIPEGYSVSREKKERFSLILESASTNQTSMYLCASSQVAEAFFGQGTRLTVV.

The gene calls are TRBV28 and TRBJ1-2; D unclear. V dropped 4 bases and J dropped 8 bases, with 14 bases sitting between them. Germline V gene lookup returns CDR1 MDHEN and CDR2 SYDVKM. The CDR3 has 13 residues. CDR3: CASSSDWGSGYTF. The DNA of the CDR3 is TGTGCCAGCAGTTCGGACTGGGGATCCGGCTACACCTTC.

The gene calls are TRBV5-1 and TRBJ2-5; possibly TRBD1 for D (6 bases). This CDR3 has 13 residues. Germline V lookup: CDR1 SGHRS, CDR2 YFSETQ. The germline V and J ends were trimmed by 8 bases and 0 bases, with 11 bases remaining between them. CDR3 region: CASNRDNQETQYF. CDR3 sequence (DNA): TGCGCCAGTAACCGGGACAACCAAGAGACCCAGTACTTC.

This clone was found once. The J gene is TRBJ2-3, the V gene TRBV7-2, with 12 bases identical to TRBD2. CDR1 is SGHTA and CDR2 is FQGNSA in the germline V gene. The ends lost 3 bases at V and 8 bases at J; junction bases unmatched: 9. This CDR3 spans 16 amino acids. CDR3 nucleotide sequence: TGTGCCAGCAGCTTCACTAGCGGGGGGCCTCTCTCTACGCAGTATTTT. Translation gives CASSFTSGGPLSTQYF.

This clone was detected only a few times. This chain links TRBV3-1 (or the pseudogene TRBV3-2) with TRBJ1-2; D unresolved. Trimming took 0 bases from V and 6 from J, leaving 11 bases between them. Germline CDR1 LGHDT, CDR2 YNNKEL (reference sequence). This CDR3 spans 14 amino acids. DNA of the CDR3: TGTGCCAGCAGCCAAGAGACATCTCGTGATGGCTACACCTTC. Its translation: CASSQETSRDGYTF.

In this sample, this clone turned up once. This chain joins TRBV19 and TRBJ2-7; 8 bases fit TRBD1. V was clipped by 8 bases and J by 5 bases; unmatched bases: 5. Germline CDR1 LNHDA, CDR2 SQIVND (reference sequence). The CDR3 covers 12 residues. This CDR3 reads CASDRGSHEQYF. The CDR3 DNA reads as TGTGCCAGTGACAGGGGTTCCCACGAGCAGTACTTC.

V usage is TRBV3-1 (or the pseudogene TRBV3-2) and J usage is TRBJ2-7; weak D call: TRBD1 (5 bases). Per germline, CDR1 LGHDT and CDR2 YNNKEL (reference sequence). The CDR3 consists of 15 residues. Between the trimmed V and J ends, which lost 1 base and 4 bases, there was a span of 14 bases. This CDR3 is CASSQVVVRGYEQYF. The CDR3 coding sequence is TGTGCCAGCAGCCAAGTCGTCGTAAGGGGTTACGAGCAGTACTTC.

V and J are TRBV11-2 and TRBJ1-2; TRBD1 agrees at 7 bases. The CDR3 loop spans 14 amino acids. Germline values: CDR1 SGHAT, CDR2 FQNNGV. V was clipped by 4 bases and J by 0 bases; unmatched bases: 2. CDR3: CASSWDRANYGYTF. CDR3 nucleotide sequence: TGTGCCAGCAGCTGGGACAGAGCTAACTATGGCTACACCTTC. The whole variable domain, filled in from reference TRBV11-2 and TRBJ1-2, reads EAGVAQSPRYKIIEKRQSVAFWCNPISGHATLYWYQQILGQGPKLLIQFQNNGVVDDSQLPKDRFSAERLKGVDSTLKIQPAKLEDSAVYLCASSWDRANYGYTFGSGTRLTVV.

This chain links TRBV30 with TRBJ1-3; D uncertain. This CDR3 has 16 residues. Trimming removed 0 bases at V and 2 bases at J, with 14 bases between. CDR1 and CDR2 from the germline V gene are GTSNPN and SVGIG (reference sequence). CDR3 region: CAWSVGPGMAGNTIYF. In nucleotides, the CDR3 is TGTGCCTGGAGTGTTGGTCCGGGGATGGCTGGAAACACCATATATTTT.

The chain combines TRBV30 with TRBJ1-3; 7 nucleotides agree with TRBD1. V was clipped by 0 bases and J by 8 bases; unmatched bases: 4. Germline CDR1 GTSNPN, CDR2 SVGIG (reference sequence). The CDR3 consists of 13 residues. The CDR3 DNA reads TGTGCCTGGAGTGTATCAGGGGGATACACCATATATTTT. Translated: CAWSVSGGYTIYF.

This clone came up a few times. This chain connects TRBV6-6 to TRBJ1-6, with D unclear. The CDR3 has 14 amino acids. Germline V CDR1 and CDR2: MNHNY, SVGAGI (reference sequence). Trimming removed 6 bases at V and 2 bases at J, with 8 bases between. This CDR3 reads CASRTGTYNSPLHF. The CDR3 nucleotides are TGTGCCAGCAGAACCGGGACCTATAATTCACCCCTCCACTTT.

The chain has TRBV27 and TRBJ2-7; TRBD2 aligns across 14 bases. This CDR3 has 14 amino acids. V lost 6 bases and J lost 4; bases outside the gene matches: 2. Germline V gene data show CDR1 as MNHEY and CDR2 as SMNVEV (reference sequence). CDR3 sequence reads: CASRGTSGSYEQYF. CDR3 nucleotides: TGTGCCAGCAGAGGGACTAGCGGGAGTTACGAGCAGTACTTC.

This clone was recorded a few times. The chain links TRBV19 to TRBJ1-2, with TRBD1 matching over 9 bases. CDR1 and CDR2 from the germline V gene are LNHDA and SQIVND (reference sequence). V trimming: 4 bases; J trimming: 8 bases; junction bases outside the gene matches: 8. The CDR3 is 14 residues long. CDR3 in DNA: TGTGCCAGTAGTACGGGACAGGGTTCAACAGGCTACACCTTC. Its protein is CASSTGQGSTGYTF.

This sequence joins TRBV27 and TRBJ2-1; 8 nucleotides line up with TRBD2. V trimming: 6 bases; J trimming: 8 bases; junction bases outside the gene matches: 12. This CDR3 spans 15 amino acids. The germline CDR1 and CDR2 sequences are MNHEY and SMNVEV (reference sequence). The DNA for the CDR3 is TGTGCCAGCAGCTACGCCGGGACTAGAGCTTATGAGCAGTTCTTC. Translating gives CASSYAGTRAYEQFF.

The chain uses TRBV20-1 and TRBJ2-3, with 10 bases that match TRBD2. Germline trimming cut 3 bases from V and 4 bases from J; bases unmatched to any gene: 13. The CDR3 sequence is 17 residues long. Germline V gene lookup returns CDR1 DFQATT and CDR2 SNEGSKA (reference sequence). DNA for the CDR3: TGCAGTGCTAGTATCCCCATGAGCGGGGGGGCCCCAGATACGCAGTATTTT. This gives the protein CSASIPMSGGAPDTQYF.

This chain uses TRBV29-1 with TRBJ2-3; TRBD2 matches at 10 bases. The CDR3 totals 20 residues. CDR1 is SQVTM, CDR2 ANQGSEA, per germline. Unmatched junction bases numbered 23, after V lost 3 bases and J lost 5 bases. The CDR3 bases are TGCAGCGTTGACAACCCCCAGAACGGAAAGCGGGAGGGCCTGGGAGATACGCAGTATTTT. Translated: CSVDNPQNGKREGLGDTQYF.

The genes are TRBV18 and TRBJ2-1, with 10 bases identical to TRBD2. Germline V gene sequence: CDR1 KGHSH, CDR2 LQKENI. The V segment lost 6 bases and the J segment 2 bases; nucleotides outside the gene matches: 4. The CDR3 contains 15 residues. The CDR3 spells CASSAGTSAYNEQFF. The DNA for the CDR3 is TGTGCCAGCTCGGCCGGGACTAGCGCCTACAATGAGCAGTTCTTC.